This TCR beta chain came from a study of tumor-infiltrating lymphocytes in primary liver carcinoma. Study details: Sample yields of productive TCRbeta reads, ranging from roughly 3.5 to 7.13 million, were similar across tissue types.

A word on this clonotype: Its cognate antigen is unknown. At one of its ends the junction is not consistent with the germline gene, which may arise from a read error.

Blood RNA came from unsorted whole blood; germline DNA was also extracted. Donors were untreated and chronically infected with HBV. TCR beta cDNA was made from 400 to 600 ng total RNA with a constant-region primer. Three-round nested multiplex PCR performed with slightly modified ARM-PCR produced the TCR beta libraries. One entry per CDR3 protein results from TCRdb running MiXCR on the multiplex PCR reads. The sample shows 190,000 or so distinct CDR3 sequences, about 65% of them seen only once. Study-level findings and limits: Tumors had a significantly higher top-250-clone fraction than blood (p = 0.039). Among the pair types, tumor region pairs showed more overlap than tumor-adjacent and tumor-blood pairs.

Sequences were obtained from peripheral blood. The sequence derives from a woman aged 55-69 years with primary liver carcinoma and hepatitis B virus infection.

CDR3 amino acids: CASTSRDTQYF. As DNA, the CDR3 is TGTGCCAGCACCTCGAGAGATACACAGTATTTT. The chain joins TRBV6-5 to TRBJ2-3; no definite D call. CDR1 is MNHEY, CDR2 SVGAGI, per germline. The CDR3 consists of 11 residues.